This T cell receptor beta chain derives from a study of Graves' ophthalmopathy and Graves' hyperthyroidism. This clonotype was observed at least ten times. The antigen is undetermined. Amplification from RNA transcripts yielded the TCR beta CDR3 regions. The library came from an HTBI-primed first-round RT-PCR and a second-round multiplex PCR. MiXCR, applied by TCRdb to the multiplex PCR reads, yields one record per CDR3 protein. The top ten hold around 40% of the sample, which has around 670,000 distinct CDR3 sequences, around 40% seen once. Pregnant or lactating patients and those with other autoimmune diseases or uncontrolled infections were excluded. It was from roughly 10 ml of fresh peripheral blood that the PBMCs came. V was shortened by 1 base and J by 13 bases, with 13 bases between the two germline ends. The CDR3 contains 12 residues. The germline V gene encodes CDR1 SEHNR and CDR2 FQNEAQ (reference sequence).

Findings of the study overall: Stable hyperthyroidism and ophthalmopathy were told apart by a 13-signature model, which achieved almost 90% sensitivity and around 80% specificity.

The origin of this receptor is an adult man with Graves' ophthalmopathy. The rearrangement joins TRBV7-9 to TRBJ1-2; D not certain. The sequencing sample was made of peripheral blood. The CDR3 loop is CASSLVSDLLTF. The CDR3 DNA sequence: TGTGCCAGCAGCTTAGTAAGCGACCTACTCACCTTC. Filled out from reference TRBV7-9 and TRBJ1-2, the complete variable domain reads DTGVSQNPRHKITKRGQNVTFRCDPISEHNRLYWYRQTLGQGPEFLTYFQNEAQLEKSRLLSDRFSAERPKGSFSTLEIQRTEQGDSAMYLCASSLVSDLLTFGSGTRLTVV.